The present entry profiles one TCR beta chain with its context. Original data processing: From reference gene primer amplification, estimates of nucleated cell counts were derived. Profiling relied on immunoSEQ multiplex PCR, and the TCRdb table lists in-frame clones only, not all of them. V and J calls plus clone size are reproduced from that table; the DNA served to infer D and trimming. The sample records 200,000 to 250,000 clones, about nine tenths being singletons. The data are from a study of blood T cell repertoires in COVID-19. Followed over time, Seattle patients had been enrolled while infection was active. The sequenced material came from peripheral blood. The TCR comes from a young man with COVID-19, enrolled during active disease.

Here the CDR3 reads CASSPPSVGQGLHGYTF. CDR3 nucleotides: TGTGCCAGCTCACCACCTAGCGTGGGACAGGGGCTTCATGGCTACACCTTC. This chain connects TRBV18 to TRBJ1-2; TRBD1 aligns across 10 bases. Trimming at V came to 0 bases and at J to 6 bases, leaving 10 bases not matched to a gene. Germline CDR1 is KGHSH and CDR2 is LQKENI. There are 17 residues in the CDR3.